This is a list of T cell receptor beta chains from one sample in a study of shared clonotypes between healthy human individuals. Clones were read by immunoSEQ multiplex PCR, and TCRdb kept only the in-frame ones, dropping some. In the table there are about 460,000 clones, roughly four fifths of which are singletons. The sequencing input was PBMCs. The source of these receptors is a woman between 40 and 50 years old in good health. Some clones in this sample may be carry-over from other donors' samples. The CDR3 runs from the conserved cysteine through the conserved F or W. A D gene is named only where the DNA matches it firmly. Where a row states a size, it is once, few, many or the class of an expanded clone; other rows omit it.

d_call	clone_size	v_call	j_call	cdr3_nt	cdr3_aa
NA	NA	TRBV15	TRBJ1-4	TGTGCCACCAGCAGAGGACGGAATGAAAAACTGTTTTTT	CATSRGRNEKLFF
NA	once	TRBV28	TRBJ1-2	TGTGCCAGCAAGAAGGGCGCCGTTGATAACTATGGCTACACCTTC	CASKKGAVDNYGYTF
NA	NA	TRBV21-1	TRBJ1-5	TGTGCCAGCAGCCATAGGGGTAATCAGCCCCAGCATTTT	CASSHRGNQPQHF
NA	NA	TRBV9	TRBJ2-7	TGTGCCAGCAGCGTAGGCCCAACGTACACCTACGAGCAGTACTTC	CASSVGPTYTYEQYF
NA	NA	TRBV5-4	TRBJ2-5	TGTGCCAGCAGCCCGCTCCAATCCCAAGAGACCCAGTACTTC	CASSPLQSQETQYF
NA	few	TRBV29-1	TRBJ1-2	TGCAGCGTCTCTATCCCGTTATATGGCTACACCTTC	CSVSIPLYGYTF
TRBD1	few	TRBV19	TRBJ2-7	TGTGCCAGTACGGACAGGGCCTCCTACGAGCAGTACTTC	CASTDRASYEQYF
TRBD1	many	TRBV11-1	TRBJ2-3	TGTGCCAGCAGCTCGACCACGGACAGGGTGGTCGATACGCAGTATTTT	CASSSTTDRVVDTQYF
NA	NA	TRBV10-2	TRBJ2-7	TGCGCCAGCAGTGAGGGTTACGAGCAGTACTTC	CASSEGYEQYF
TRBD2	NA	TRBV4-1	TRBJ2-7	TGCGCCAGCAGCCAAACCCGGGCCGGACTAGTTGGTGTTCTGAACGAGCAGTACTTC	CASSQTRAGLVGVLNEQYF
TRBD2	NA	TRBV7-8	TRBJ2-7	TGTGCCAGCAGATCTTCGACTAGCGAGAATTCCTACGAGCAGTACTTC	CASRSSTSENSYEQYF
TRBD2	few	TRBV10-2	TRBJ2-7	TGCGCCAGCAGTGAGCGACTAGCGGGAAAGTACGAGCAGTACTTC	CASSERLAGKYEQYF
NA	few	TRBV9	TRBJ2-6	TGTGCCAGCAGCGTAGATCAGGGGTTAAACTCTGGGGCCAACGTCCTGACTTTC	CASSVDQGLNSGANVLTF
NA	NA	TRBV7-3	TRBJ2-7	TGTGCCAGCAGACCTGGGACTGGCCGATCCTACGAGCAGTACTTC	CASRPGTGRSYEQYF
NA	NA	TRBV6-1	TRBJ2-2	TGTGCCAGCAGTAAAACGACTGAACCCTCCGGGGAGCTGTTTTTT	CASSKTTEPSGELFF
NA	NA	TRBV5-1	TRBJ2-1	TGCGCCAGCAGCTTGGGACTGGCCCCAGGGAGCTCCTACAATGAGCAGTTCTTC	CASSLGLAPGSSYNEQFF
NA	NA	TRBV10-3	TRBJ2-3	TGTGCCATCAGTGAGTCGTTAGGTATTACGGATACGCAGTATTTT	CAISESLGITDTQYF
NA	NA	TRBV19	TRBJ1-2	TGTGCCAGTAGTAGGGGGAACCCGTCAGTCTATGGCTACACCTTC	CASSRGNPSVYGYTF
NA	NA	TRBV27	TRBJ2-7	TGTGCCAGCAGTTCCCTTAACGAGCAGTACTTC	CASSSLNEQYF
TRBD1	NA	TRBV5-1	TRBJ1-2	TGCGCCAGCAGCCCCGGGACAGGGGGTCATGGCTACACCTTC	CASSPGTGGHGYTF
NA	NA	TRBV30	TRBJ1-4	TGTGCCTGGAGTGTATGGGCAGGCGGTAATGAAAAACTGTTTTTT	CAWSVWAGGNEKLFF
NA	NA	TRBV7-6	TRBJ2-1	TGTGCCAGCAGCCCAACGATCTCCTACAATGAGCAGTTCTTC	CASSPTISYNEQFF
NA	NA	TRBV4-1	TRBJ2-6	TGCGCCAGCAGCCAAGACCGAAGGTCTGGGGCCAACGTCCTGACTTTC	CASSQDRRSGANVLTF
TRBD2	NA	TRBV11-2	TRBJ2-1	TGTGCCAGCAGCTTCTCACTAGCGGGAGTAAGCGCCTACAATGAGCAGTTCTTC	CASSFSLAGVSAYNEQFF
TRBD2	NA	TRBV9	TRBJ2-3	TGTGCCAGCAGCGGGGGGACTAGTGGTAGGGATACGCAGTATTTT	CASSGGTSGRDTQYF
TRBD1	NA	TRBV28	TRBJ1-5	TGTGCCAGCAGTTTGAGGGGCGGACAGGCCAATCAGCCCCAGCATTTT	CASSLRGGQANQPQHF
NA	NA	TRBV30	TRBJ1-4	TGTGCCTGGAACTCGGGGGGTGAAAAACTGTTTTTT	CAWNSGGEKLFF
NA	NA	TRBV5-1	TRBJ1-1	TGCGCCAGCAGCTTGGAGACAGCAAACACTGAAGCTTTCTTT	CASSLETANTEAFF
TRBD2	NA	TRBV5-1	TRBJ2-1	TGCGCCAGCAGCTTGGGACCGACTAGCGGAAACAATGAGCAGTTCTTC	CASSLGPTSGNNEQFF
NA	few	TRBV19	TRBJ1-6	TGTGCCAGTAGTAGGACAGCGAATAATTCACCCCTCCACTTT	CASSRTANNSPLHF
NA	once	TRBV7-9	TRBJ1-1	TGTGCCACAGTTTGGAACACTGAAGCTTTCTTT	CATVWNTEAFF
TRBD1	once	TRBV11-2	TRBJ1-1	TGTGCCAGCAGCCCCGGGACAGGGCTGCTCACTGAAGCTTTCTTT	CASSPGTGLLTEAFF
NA	NA	TRBV7-9	TRBJ2-7	TGTGCCAGCAGCTTAACGTTTTCTTACGAGCAGTACTTC	CASSLTFSYEQYF
TRBD1	NA	TRBV6-5	TRBJ2-7	TGTGCCAGCAGCGTACAGGGGGCGAGCGAGCAGTACTTC	CASSVQGASEQYF
NA	few	TRBV29-1	TRBJ1-4	TGCAGCGTTGAAGGCGGGGGCAAGGAAAAACTGTTTTTT	CSVEGGGKEKLFF